The present TCR beta chain was sequenced within a study of T cell responses to AZD1222 COVID-19 vaccine (dated by TCRdb to about 2021). General notes on the study: TCR sequencing was performed for roughly 240 trial participants, of whom approximately 200 were given two doses of AZD1222 and approximately 26 were given two doses of MenACWY control vaccine. Trial participants were enrolled by age into subgroups of 18-55, 56-69 and 70-plus years, and 148, 28 and 57 TCR-sequenced participants, respectively, were included in these subgroups.

Overall study results and their limits: After two AZD1222 doses, both the breadth and the depth of spike-specific TCRs were significantly higher than at day 0 and than in MenACWY recipients. Participants were mostly white British and included more females than males, and it was suggested by the authors that clonal diversity may have been underestimated. Nearly half of unique spike-specific TCRs reportedly recognized epitopes outside regions mutated in the B.1.351 and B.1.1.7 variants. In the small 56-69-year group, the increase in depth fell short of significance, most likely because of low power. Because no day 14 peak-response samples were available, the repertoires could be characterized only after the peak T cell response. Conclusions about previously exposed vaccinees were limited because only a handful of AZD1222 recipients were SARS-CoV-2 seropositive at baseline. CD4 TCRs associated with the vaccine covered the entire spike protein, and the dominant responses were in regions 160-218 and 743-854.

Turning to this clone: No antigen is known for it. No base-level quality is on record; no much larger clone is a single base apart.

There are 12 amino acids in the CDR3, from cysteine to phenylalanine inclusive. Only the CDR3 region is kept as DNA, spanning 36 bases read in frame from base 1. Trimming costs V 5 bases and J 10 bases, and their ends lie 12 bases apart. CDR1 is given as SEHNR and CDR2 as FQNEAQ, both from the germline V gene (reference sequence). The CDR3 regions of human TCRbeta chains were subjected to immunosequencing. The paper's processing steps were these. TCRs in the repertoires were matched against a reference library of SARS-CoV-2-specific TCRs that had been generated with the MIRA antigen-specificity platform. Breadth meant the fraction of unique TCRs that were SARS-CoV-2-associated, whereas depth meant the fraction of total T cells that were SARS-CoV-2-associated. Using the MIRA data, each spike-specific TCR was mapped to the spike region that the TCR reacts to and placed in a CD4 or CD8 class. Log10-transformed breadth and depth values were compared by one-way ANOVA with Sidak's multiple comparisons tests. TCRdb stores this immuneACCESS table with in-frame sequences only. Part of the clones is absent; in the studies checked, under half of the shortfall reflects unresolved V genes, and no reason is known for the rest. That table furnishes V, J and clone size, whereas the DNA furnished D and trimming. Counted in this sample were around 140,000 clones; 90% to 95% of them appeared once. The ten most abundant clones make up approximately 3.8% of the sample.

This specimen's time point label, per the study, means: about 28 days (+/-7) after the second vaccine dose. Because spike-specific TCR depth and breadth did not differ between the two schedules, AZD1222 recipients who got a second dose at roughly 4 weeks were pooled with those who got a second dose at roughly 12 weeks. Samples from vaccinated people were obtained from the UK trials COV001 and COV002, which included a single-blind randomized controlled phase 2/3 trial of AZD1222 (ChAdOx1 nCoV-19) in healthy adults. For TCRbeta chain sequencing, PBMC samples from trial participants were taken at day 0 and at day 28 after the second dose.

The receptor comes from an adult who received the AZD1222 COVID-19 vaccine. The chain couples TRBV7-9 to TRBJ2-1; the D region possibly corresponds to TRBD2 (5 bases align). The specimen was peripheral blood, collected 28 days after the second AZD1222 dose. The CDR3 is CASSHRDSEQFF. Read as DNA, the sequence is TGTGCCAGCAGCCACCGGGATAGCGAGCAGTTCTTC.